These 7 T cell receptor beta chains came from one sample sequenced in a study of blood T cell repertoires in COVID-19. Repertoires were generated with immunoSEQ multiplex PCR, while TCRdb's copy carries only in-frame clones and drops some. This repertoire shows 120,000 or so clones, 85% found once; its top ten account for 20% to 30%. Sequenced: peripheral blood. The receptors were sampled from a woman aged 80 or older with acute or convalescent COVID-19.

The chain is built from TRBV7-9 and TRBJ2-2, with D unclear. The CDR3 has 14 amino acids. V shed 2 bases and J shed 3 bases, with 7 bases lying between them. From germline, CDR1 is SEHNR and CDR2 FQNEAQ (reference sequence). The CDR3 region has the DNA TGTGCCAGCAGCTTAACGGGTGACACCGGGGAGCTGTTTTTT. Its translation: CASSLTGDTGELFF.

The chain uses TRBV27 and TRBJ1-4; maybe TRBD1 (5 bases). The V and J ends lost 5 bases and 4 bases respectively, with 11 bases between them. CDR3 size: 14 residues. CDR1 is MNHEY, CDR2 SMNVEV, per germline (reference sequence). The CDR3 nucleotides read TGTGCCAGCAGTCCAAGACAGTTTAATGAAAAACTGTTTTTT. Its translation: CASSPRQFNEKLFF.

The chain uses TRBV18 and TRBJ2-3, with 15 bases aligning to TRBD2. Per germline, CDR1 KGHSH and CDR2 LQKENI. The CDR3 has 18 amino acids. V was pared by 1 base and J by 0 bases, with 2 bases of the junction left unmatched. CDR3 sequence (DNA): TGTGCCAGCTCACCACGGGGGACTAGCGGGGGGAGCACAGATACGCAGTATTTT. Amino acid sequence: CASSPRGTSGGSTDTQYF.

The chain combines TRBV27 with TRBJ1-1; 7 bases agree with TRBD1. Unmatched junction bases numbered 5, after V lost 0 bases and J lost 7 bases. The CDR3 has 14 amino acids. The germline V gene has CDR1 MNHEY and CDR2 SMNVEV (reference sequence). CDR3 amino acids: CASSLSLTGVEAFF. Written as DNA, the CDR3 is TGTGCCAGCAGTTTATCCTTAACAGGGGTTGAAGCTTTCTTT.

The gene calls are TRBV7-9 and TRBJ1-5, with a weak D call TRBD1 (5 bases). Trimming shortened V by 1 base and J by 4 bases, and 8 bases separated the two germline ends. Germline V gene lookup returns CDR1 SEHNR and CDR2 FQNEAQ (reference sequence). The CDR3 totals 14 residues. DNA of the CDR3: TGTGCCAGCAGCTTAGTTGGGGGGAATCAGCCCCAGCATTTT. Translated: CASSLVGGNQPQHF.

The DNA of the CDR3 is TGTGCCAGCAGGACACGTCTCAACAATGAGCAGTTCTTC. Encoded protein: CASRTRLNNEQFF. The V gene is TRBV12-3 or TRBV12-4, the J gene TRBJ2-1; D ambiguous. The CDR3 loop spans 13 amino acids. V lost 6 bases to trimming and J lost 5 bases, with 11 bases between them.

The chain recombines TRBV5-8 with TRBJ2-5; 12 nucleotides align to TRBD2. The ends lost 0 bases at V and 3 bases at J; junction bases unmatched: 6. Germline loops: CDR1 SGHTS, CDR2 YDEGEE. The CDR3 length is 17 residues. CDR3 sequence: CASSLGLAGVGEETQYF. The CDR3 region has the DNA TGTGCCAGCAGCTTGGGACTAGCGGGGGTAGGGGAAGAGACCCAGTACTTC. The full variable domain, rest sourced from reference TRBV5-8 and TRBJ2-5, is EAGVTQSPTHLIKTRGQQATLRCSPISGHTSVYWYQQALGLGLQFLLWYDEGEERNRGNFPPRFSGRQFPNYSSELNVNALELEDSALYLCASSLGLAGVGEETQYFGPGTRLLVL.